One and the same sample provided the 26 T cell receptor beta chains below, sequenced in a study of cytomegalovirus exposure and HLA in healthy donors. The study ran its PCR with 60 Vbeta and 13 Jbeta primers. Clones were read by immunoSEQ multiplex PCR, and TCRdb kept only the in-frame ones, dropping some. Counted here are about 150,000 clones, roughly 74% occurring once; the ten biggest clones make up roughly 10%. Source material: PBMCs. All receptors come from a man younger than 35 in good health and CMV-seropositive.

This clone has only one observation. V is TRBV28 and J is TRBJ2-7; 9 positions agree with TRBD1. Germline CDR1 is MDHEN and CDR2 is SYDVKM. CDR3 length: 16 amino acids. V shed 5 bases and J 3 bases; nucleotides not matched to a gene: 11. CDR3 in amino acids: CASSPSGTGSSYEQYF. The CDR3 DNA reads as TGTGCCAGCAGTCCCTCCGGGACAGGGTCGAGCTACGAGCAGTACTTC.

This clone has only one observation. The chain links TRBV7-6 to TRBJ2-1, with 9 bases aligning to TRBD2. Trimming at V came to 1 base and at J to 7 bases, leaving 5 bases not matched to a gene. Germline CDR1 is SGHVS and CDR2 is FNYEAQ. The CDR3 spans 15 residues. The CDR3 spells CASSLGGRAGNEQFF. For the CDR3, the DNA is TGTGCCAGCAGCTTAGGCGGGAGGGCCGGTAATGAGCAGTTCTTC.

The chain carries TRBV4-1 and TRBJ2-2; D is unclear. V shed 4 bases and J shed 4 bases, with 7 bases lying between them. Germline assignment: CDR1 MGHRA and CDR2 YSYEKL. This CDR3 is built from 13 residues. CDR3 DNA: TGCGCCAGCAGCCTCCTGAGCACCGGGGAGCTGTTTTTT. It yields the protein CASSLLSTGELFF.

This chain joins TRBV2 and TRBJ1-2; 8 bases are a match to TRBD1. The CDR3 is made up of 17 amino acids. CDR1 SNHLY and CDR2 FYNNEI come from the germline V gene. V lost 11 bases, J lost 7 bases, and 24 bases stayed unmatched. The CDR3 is CAGSHEFGRGPQLGYTF. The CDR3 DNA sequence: TGTGCCGGGAGTCATGAGTTTGGCAGGGGGCCCCAGCTTGGCTACACCTTC.

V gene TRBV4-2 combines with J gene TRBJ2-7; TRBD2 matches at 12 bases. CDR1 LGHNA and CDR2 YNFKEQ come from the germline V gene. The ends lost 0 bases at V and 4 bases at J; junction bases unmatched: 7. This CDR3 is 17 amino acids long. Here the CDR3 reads CASSQDPRLAGGYEQYF. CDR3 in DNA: TGTGCCAGCAGCCAAGATCCCCGTCTAGCGGGAGGGTACGAGCAGTACTTC.

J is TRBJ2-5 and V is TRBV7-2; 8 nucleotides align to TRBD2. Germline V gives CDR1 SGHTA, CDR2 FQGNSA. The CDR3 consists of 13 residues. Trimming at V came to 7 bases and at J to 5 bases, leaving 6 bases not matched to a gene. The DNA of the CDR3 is TGTGCCAGCACCTCAGTAGCGGGGGAGACCCAGTACTTC. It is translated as CASTSVAGETQYF.

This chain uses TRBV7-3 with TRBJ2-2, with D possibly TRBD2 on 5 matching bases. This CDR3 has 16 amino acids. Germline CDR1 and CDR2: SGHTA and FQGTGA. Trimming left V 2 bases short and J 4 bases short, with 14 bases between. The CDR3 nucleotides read TGTGCCAGCAGCTTAGGAGCGGCCTTGGGCACCGGGGAGCTGTTTTTT. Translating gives CASSLGAALGTGELFF.

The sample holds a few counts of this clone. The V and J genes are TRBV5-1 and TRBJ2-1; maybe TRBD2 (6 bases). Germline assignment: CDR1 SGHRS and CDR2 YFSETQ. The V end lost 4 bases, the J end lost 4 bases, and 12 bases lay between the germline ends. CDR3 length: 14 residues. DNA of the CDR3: TGCGCCAGCAGCCCCGGGGGTGGATACAATGAGCAGTTCTTC. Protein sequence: CASSPGGGYNEQFF.

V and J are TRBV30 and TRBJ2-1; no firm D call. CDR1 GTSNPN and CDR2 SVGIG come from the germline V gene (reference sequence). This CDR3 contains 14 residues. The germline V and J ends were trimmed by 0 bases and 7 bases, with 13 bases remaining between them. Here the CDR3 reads CAWSVGIAVNEQFF. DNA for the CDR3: TGTGCCTGGAGTGTAGGAATAGCAGTTAATGAGCAGTTCTTC.

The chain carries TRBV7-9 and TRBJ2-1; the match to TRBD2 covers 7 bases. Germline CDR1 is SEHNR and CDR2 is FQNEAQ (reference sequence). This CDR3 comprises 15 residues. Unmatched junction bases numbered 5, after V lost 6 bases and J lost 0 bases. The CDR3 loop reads CASRRSGTSYNEQFF. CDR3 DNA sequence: TGTGCCAGCAGACGGAGCGGGACCTCCTACAATGAGCAGTTCTTC.

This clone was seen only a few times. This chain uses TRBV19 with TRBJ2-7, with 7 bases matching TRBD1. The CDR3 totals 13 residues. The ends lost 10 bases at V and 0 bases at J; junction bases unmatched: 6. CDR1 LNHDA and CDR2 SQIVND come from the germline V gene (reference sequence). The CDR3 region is CANLQGPSYEQYF. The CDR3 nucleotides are TGTGCCAACCTACAGGGGCCCTCCTACGAGCAGTACTTC.

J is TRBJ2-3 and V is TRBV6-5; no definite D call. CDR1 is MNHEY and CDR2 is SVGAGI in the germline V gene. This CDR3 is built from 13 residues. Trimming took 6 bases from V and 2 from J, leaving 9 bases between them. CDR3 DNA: TGTGCCAGCAGAACTCCAAACACAGATACGCAGTATTTT. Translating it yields CASRTPNTDTQYF.

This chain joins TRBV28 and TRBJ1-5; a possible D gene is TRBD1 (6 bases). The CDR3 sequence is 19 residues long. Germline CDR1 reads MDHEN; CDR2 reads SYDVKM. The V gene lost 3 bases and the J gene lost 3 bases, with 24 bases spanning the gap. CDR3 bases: TGTGCCAGCAGTTTTAAGAGGCTTAGGGGGGGTAGGCTCAATCAGCCCCAGCATTTT. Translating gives CASSFKRLRGGRLNQPQHF.

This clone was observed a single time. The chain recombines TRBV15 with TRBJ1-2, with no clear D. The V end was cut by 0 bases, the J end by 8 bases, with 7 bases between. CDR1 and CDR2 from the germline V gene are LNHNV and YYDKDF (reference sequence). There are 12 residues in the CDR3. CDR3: CATSRDVQGYTF. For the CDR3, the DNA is TGTGCCACCAGCAGAGATGTCCAGGGCTACACCTTC.

The CDR3 sequence is CASSLVPTSFDEQFF. In DNA form, the CDR3 reads TGCGCCAGCAGCTTGGTCCCAACTAGCTTCGATGAGCAGTTCTTC. The genes are TRBV5-1 and TRBJ2-1; D possibly corresponds to TRBD2 (6 bases). V lost 0 bases and J 8 bases, leaving 15 bases between the germline ends. Germline V lookup: CDR1 SGHRS, CDR2 YFSETQ. This CDR3 is built from 15 residues. Supplemented by reference TRBV5-1 and TRBJ2-1, the full variable domain reads KAGVTQTPRYLIKTRGQQVTLSCSPISGHRSVSWYQQTPGQGLQFLFEYFSETQRNKGNFPGRFSGRQFSNSRSEMNVSTLELGDSALYLCASSLVPTSFDEQFFGPGTRLTVL.

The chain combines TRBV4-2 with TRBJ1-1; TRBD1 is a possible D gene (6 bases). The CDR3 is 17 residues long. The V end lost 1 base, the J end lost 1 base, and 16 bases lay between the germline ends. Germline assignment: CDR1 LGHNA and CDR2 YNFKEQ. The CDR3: CASSQVGTSMPNTEAFF. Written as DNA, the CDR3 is TGTGCCAGCAGCCAAGTCGGGACATCGATGCCGAACACTGAAGCTTTCTTT.

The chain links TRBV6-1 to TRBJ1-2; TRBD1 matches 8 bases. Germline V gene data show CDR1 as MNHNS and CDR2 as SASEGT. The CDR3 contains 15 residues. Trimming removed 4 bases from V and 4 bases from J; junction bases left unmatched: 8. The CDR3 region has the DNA TGTGCCAGCAGTGGGACAGGGTTACAGCGCTATGGCTACACCTTC. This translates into CASSGTGLQRYGYTF.

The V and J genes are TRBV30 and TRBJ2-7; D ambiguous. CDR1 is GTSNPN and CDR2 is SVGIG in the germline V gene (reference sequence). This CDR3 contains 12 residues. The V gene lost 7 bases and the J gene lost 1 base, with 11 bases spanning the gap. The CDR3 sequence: CALSTASYEQYF. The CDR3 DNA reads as TGTGCCTTGTCCACAGCTTCCTACGAGCAGTACTTC.

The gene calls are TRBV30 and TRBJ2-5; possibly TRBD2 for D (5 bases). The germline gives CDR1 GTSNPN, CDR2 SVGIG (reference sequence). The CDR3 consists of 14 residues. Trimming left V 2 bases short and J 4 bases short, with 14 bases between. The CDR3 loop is CAWSSGVDVETQYF. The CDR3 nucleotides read TGTGCCTGGAGTTCCGGGGTGGACGTAGAGACCCAGTACTTC. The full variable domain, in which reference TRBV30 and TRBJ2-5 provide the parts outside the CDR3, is SQTIHQWPATLVQPVGSPLSLECTVEGTSNPNLYWYRQAAGRGLQLLFYSVGIGQISSEVPQNLSASRPQDRQFILSSKKLLLSDSGFYLCAWSSGVDVETQYFGPGTRLLVL.

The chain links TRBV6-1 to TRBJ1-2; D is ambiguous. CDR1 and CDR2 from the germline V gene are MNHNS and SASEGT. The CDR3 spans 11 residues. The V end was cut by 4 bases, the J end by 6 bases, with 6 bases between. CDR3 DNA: TGTGCCAGCAGTGTGCGTGATGGCTACACCTTC. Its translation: CASSVRDGYTF.

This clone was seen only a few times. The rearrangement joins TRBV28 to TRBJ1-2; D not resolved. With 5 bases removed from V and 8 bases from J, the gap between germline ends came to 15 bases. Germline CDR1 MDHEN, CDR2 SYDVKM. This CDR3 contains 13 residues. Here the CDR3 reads CASSLEVGRGYTF. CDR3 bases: TGTGCCAGCAGTCTTGAGGTGGGGAGAGGCTACACCTTC.

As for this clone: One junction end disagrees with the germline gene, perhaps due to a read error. The CDR3 DNA sequence: TGCGCCAGCAGCCCTGGGACAGGGGGCAACTATGGCTACCCCTTC. Translating it yields CASSPGTGGNYGYPF. The chain couples TRBV4-1 to TRBJ1-2, with 12 bases lining up with TRBD1. Per the germline V gene, CDR1 is MGHRA and CDR2 is YSYEKL. The length of the CDR3 is 15 residues.

For the CDR3, the DNA is TGTGCCAGCAGTGATAGGACAGGAAGCACGGAGACCCAGTACTTC. It encodes CASSDRTGSTETQYF. The chain uses TRBV2 and TRBJ2-5; TRBD1 aligns across 7 bases. Germline CDR1 SNHLY, CDR2 FYNNEI. The length of the CDR3 is 15 residues. V lost 3 bases, J lost 5 bases, and 9 bases stayed unmatched.

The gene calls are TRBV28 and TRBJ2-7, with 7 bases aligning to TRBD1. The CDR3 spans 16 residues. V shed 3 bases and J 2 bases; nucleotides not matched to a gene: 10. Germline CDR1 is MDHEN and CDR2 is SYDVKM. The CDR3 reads CASSLSSVGTAYEQYF. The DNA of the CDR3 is TGTGCCAGCAGTTTGTCGTCGGTGGGGACAGCCTACGAGCAGTACTTC.

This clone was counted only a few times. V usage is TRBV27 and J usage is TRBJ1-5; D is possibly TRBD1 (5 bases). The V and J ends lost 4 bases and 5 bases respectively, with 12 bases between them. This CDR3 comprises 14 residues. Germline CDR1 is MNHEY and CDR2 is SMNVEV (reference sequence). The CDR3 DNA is TGTGCCAGCAGTTCCCCCGGGGGGGATCAGCCCCAGCATTTT. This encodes CASSSPGGDQPQHF.

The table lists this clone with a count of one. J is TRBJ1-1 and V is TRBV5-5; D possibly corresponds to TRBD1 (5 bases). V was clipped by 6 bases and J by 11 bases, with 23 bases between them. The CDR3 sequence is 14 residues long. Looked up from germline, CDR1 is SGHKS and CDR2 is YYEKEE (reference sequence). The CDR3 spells CASTENWLNGGAFF. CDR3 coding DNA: TGTGCCAGCACCGAGAACTGGCTCAATGGGGGGGCTTTCTTT.